A single sample gave rise to the 22 T cell receptor beta chains below, sequenced in a study of early T cells in non-severe SARS-CoV-2 infection. In TCRdb, the 5' RACE reads were re-called with MiXCR into one record per CDR3 protein. The table lists some 80,000 distinct CDR3 sequences, roughly 12% of them singletons. Specimen: whole blood. The receptors here all came from an adult who was a healthcare worker with PCR-confirmed SARS-CoV-2 infection or an uninfected control (not recorded which).

This chain links TRBV18 with TRBJ2-1, with 8 positions matching TRBD2. V lost 5 bases and J lost 4; bases outside the gene matches: 7. This CDR3 is built from 15 residues. Germline V gene sequence: CDR1 KGHSH, CDR2 LQKENI. Written as DNA, the CDR3 is TGTGCCAGCTCATATACGGGAGGGATGTACAATGAGCAGTTCTTC. Residues: CASSYTGGMYNEQFF.

This clonotype was observed a few times. The chain joins TRBV11-2 to TRBJ1-1; weak D call: TRBD1 (6 bases). The germline V gene encodes CDR1 SGHAT and CDR2 FQNNGV. The CDR3 is 14 residues long. Trimming left V 1 base short and J 4 bases short, with 10 bases between. CDR3 sequence: CASSLGGAPTEAFF. The CDR3 nucleotides are TGTGCCAGCAGCTTAGGGGGGGCCCCCACTGAAGCTTTCTTT.

By sample fraction, this clonotype is medium-sized. The chain links TRBV20-1 to TRBJ2-3, with TRBD1 matching over 8 bases. The CDR3 is made up of 16 amino acids. Germline values: CDR1 DFQATT, CDR2 SNEGSKA (reference sequence). Trimming removed 0 bases from V and 0 bases from J; junction bases left unmatched: 5. The CDR3 sequence is CSARDDGQGSTDTQYF. Here the CDR3 DNA reads TGCAGTGCTAGAGATGACGGACAGGGAAGCACAGATACGCAGTATTTT.

The chain employs TRBV7-6 and TRBJ2-5; D call uncertain. V lost 1 base, J lost 1 base, and 7 bases lay in between. The germline CDR1 and CDR2 sequences are SGHVS and FNYEAQ. This CDR3 is built from 14 residues. The CDR3 DNA sequence: TGTGCCAGCAGCTTAGGATCGGCCCAAGAGACCCAGTACTTC. It translates to CASSLGSAQETQYF.

This clonotype has a handful of counts. The chain uses TRBV2 and TRBJ2-7, with 7 bases fitting TRBD1. The CDR3 has 14 amino acids. J was trimmed by 3 bases and V by 6 bases; bases with no gene match: 8. Germline CDR1 SNHLY, CDR2 FYNNEI. DNA of the CDR3: TGTGCCAGCAGGAAAGACAGGGCCGACTACGAGCAGTACTTC. Translated: CASRKDRADYEQYF.

This clonotype was observed at least ten times. The rearrangement uses TRBV11-1 and TRBJ2-6; D might be TRBD2 (6 bases). This CDR3 is built from 16 residues. Germline CDR1 is SGHAT and CDR2 is FQDESV (reference sequence). Between the trimmed V and J ends, which lost 1 base and 7 bases, there was a span of 14 bases. CDR3 in amino acids: CASSLDGGLLANVLTF. CDR3 DNA sequence: TGTGCCAGCAGCTTAGACGGGGGTCTCCTCGCCAACGTCCTGACTTTC.

This clonotype was counted ten times or more. CDR3 DNA sequence: TGTGCCAGTAGTATGAGCTACGGAACCGGGGAGCTGTTTTTT. Its protein is CASSMSYGTGELFF. The chain employs TRBV19 and TRBJ2-2; D not resolved. Germline lookup yields CDR1 LNHDA and CDR2 SQIVND (reference sequence). This CDR3 is 14 amino acids long. Trimming stripped 3 bases from V and 5 bases from J, with 10 bases between. Variable domain in full (rest from reference TRBV19 and TRBJ2-2): DGGITQSPKYLFRKEGQNVTLSCEQNLNHDAMYWYRQDPGQGLRLIYYSQIVNDFQKGDIAEGYSVSREKKESFPLTVTSAQKNPTAFYLCASSMSYGTGELFFGEGSRLTVL.

This clonotype was detected ten times or more. J is TRBJ1-2 and V is TRBV28, with a possible D match to TRBD1 (6 bases). The CDR3 spans 12 residues. Trimming removed 5 bases from V and 9 bases from J, with 13 bases in between. Germline lookup yields CDR1 MDHEN and CDR2 SYDVKM. DNA for the CDR3: TGTGCCAGCAGTCCGCGCCGGGGGCGCTACACCTTC. It specifies CASSPRRGRYTF.

This clonotype occurred many times. The chain has TRBV18 and TRBJ2-5; TRBD1 matches 8 bases. V lost 3 bases, J lost 0 bases, and 3 bases stayed unmatched. Germline V CDR1 and CDR2: KGHSH, LQKENI. The CDR3 has 15 amino acids. The CDR3 DNA is TGTGCCAGCTCACCCCGACAGGGGTACCAAGAGACCCAGTACTTC. This codes for CASSPRQGYQETQYF.

This clonotype has ten or more counts. The J gene is TRBJ1-4, the V gene TRBV9; unclear D gene. The CDR3 consists of 15 residues. Germline assignment: CDR1 SGDLS and CDR2 YYNGEE. V lost 3 bases to trimming and J lost 0 bases, with 9 bases between them. For the CDR3, the DNA is TGTGCCAGCAGCGCGACAACCGCAACTAATGAAAAACTGTTTTTT. Its protein is CASSATTATNEKLFF.

At least ten counts were recorded for this clonotype. This chain uses TRBV29-1 with TRBJ2-7; 12 bases are a match to TRBD2. Germline V CDR1 and CDR2: SQVTM, ANQGSEA. The CDR3 has 15 amino acids. Losses at the gene ends were 4 bases for V and 1 base for J; bases not matched to a gene: 5. CDR3 nucleotides: TGCAGCGTTGCGACCGGGACTAGCGGGTCCTACGAGCAGTACTTC. Its protein is CSVATGTSGSYEQYF.

This clonotype was counted between two and nine times. The J gene is TRBJ2-3, the V gene TRBV5-5; tentatively, D is TRBD1 (6 bases). CDR1 is SGHKS and CDR2 is YYEKEE in the germline V gene (reference sequence). The CDR3 covers 16 residues. The V gene lost 0 bases and the J gene lost 0 bases, with 11 bases spanning the gap. In DNA form, the CDR3 reads TGTGCCAGCAGCTTGGCCGCCGGACAGAGCACAGATACGCAGTATTTT. Translated: CASSLAAGQSTDTQYF. Full variable domain (remainder filled in from reference TRBV5-5 and TRBJ2-3): DAGVTQSPTHLIKTRGQQVTLRCSPISGHKSVSWYQQVLGQGPQFIFQYYEKEERGRGNFPDRFSARQFPNYSSELNVNALLLGDSALYLCASSLAAGQSTDTQYFGPGTRLTVL.

This chain uses TRBV7-3 with TRBJ2-5; 8 bases are shared with TRBD2. Germline loops: CDR1 SGHTA, CDR2 FQGTGA. The V segment lost 5 bases and the J segment 4 bases; nucleotides outside the gene matches: 6. This CDR3 is built from 14 residues. The DNA of the CDR3 is TGTGCCAGCAGCCCCACGACTAGCGCAGAGACCCAGTACTTC. It yields the protein CASSPTTSAETQYF.

Only a few counts were recorded for this clonotype. This chain connects TRBV15 to TRBJ2-7; tentatively, D is TRBD1 or TRBD2 (5 bases each). V lost 8 bases and J lost 3, with 14 bases in between. CDR1 and CDR2 from the germline V gene are LNHNV and YYDKDF (reference sequence). This CDR3 region has 13 residues. The chain's CDR3 is CATSLGRNYEQYF. The DNA of the CDR3 is TGTGCCACCTCCTTGGGACGGAACTACGAGCAGTACTTC.

This clonotype was observed at least ten times. The CDR3 region is CSARVNRGNQPQHF. CDR3 in DNA: TGCAGTGCTAGAGTGAATAGGGGCAATCAGCCCCAGCATTTT. V is TRBV20-1 and J is TRBJ1-5, with unresolved D. Trimming removed 1 base at V and 2 bases at J, with 9 bases between. Germline CDR1 DFQATT, CDR2 SNEGSKA (reference sequence). The CDR3 is 14 amino acids.

The chain joins TRBV29-1 to TRBJ2-7, with a weak D call TRBD1 (6 bases). CDR3 size: 14 residues. Trimming shortened V by 1 base and J by 2 bases, and 12 bases separated the two germline ends. Germline lookup yields CDR1 SQVTM and CDR2 ANQGSEA. This CDR3 reads CSVEGGQGAYEQYF. For the CDR3, the DNA is TGCAGCGTTGAAGGGGGACAAGGAGCCTACGAGCAGTACTTC.

This clonotype was seen a handful of times. V is TRBV7-3 and J is TRBJ2-1; D may be TRBD2 (5 bases). The length of the CDR3 is 14 residues. CDR1 is SGHTA and CDR2 is FQGTGA in the germline V gene. V was pared by 0 bases and J by 6 bases, with 9 bases between. CDR3 DNA: TGTGCCAGCAGCTTAACCCCCGGGGTCAATGAGCAGTTCTTC. Encoded protein: CASSLTPGVNEQFF.

This rearrangement joins TRBV2 to TRBJ2-1; the D gene is possibly TRBD2 (6 bases). The V and J ends lost 6 bases and 1 base respectively, with 13 bases between them. This CDR3 comprises 15 residues. CDR1 SNHLY and CDR2 FYNNEI come from the germline V gene. In DNA, the CDR3 is TGTGCCAGCAGCGTTAGCGGACCTTCCTACAATGAGCAGTTCTTC. It is translated as CASSVSGPSYNEQFF.

This clonotype has a handful of counts. The chain combines TRBV11-2 with TRBJ2-1; 9 nucleotides line up with TRBD1. CDR1 is SGHAT and CDR2 is FQNNGV in the germline V gene. This CDR3 region has 14 residues. Losses at the gene ends were 4 bases for V and 5 bases for J; bases not matched to a gene: 3. The CDR3 region is CASSSHRGHNEQFF. In nucleotides, the CDR3 is TGTGCCAGCAGCTCCCACAGGGGGCACAATGAGCAGTTCTTC.

This clonotype was detected only a few times. This sequence joins TRBV5-5 and TRBJ2-3; 12 nucleotides match TRBD2. Trimming removed 0 bases from V and 4 bases from J; junction bases left unmatched: 0. The length of the CDR3 is 15 residues. Germline CDR1 reads SGHKS; CDR2 reads YYEKEE (reference sequence). CDR3 protein: CASSLGLAGADTQYF. The CDR3 DNA sequence: TGTGCCAGCAGCTTGGGACTAGCGGGGGCAGATACGCAGTATTTT. Full variable domain (outside the CDR3, taken from reference TRBV5-5 and TRBJ2-3): DAGVTQSPTHLIKTRGQQVTLRCSPISGHKSVSWYQQVLGQGPQFIFQYYEKEERGRGNFPDRFSARQFPNYSSELNVNALLLGDSALYLCASSLGLAGADTQYFGPGTRLTVL.

This clonotype showed up many times. V gene TRBV18 combines with J gene TRBJ2-1; D uncertain. The CDR3 consists of 14 residues. V lost 3 bases to trimming and J lost 2 bases, with 8 bases between them. Germline assignment: CDR1 KGHSH and CDR2 LQKENI. The CDR3 sequence is CASSPLSAYNEQFF. The CDR3 DNA sequence: TGTGCCAGCTCACCCCTATCCGCCTACAATGAGCAGTTCTTC.

V usage is TRBV6-8 and J usage is TRBJ2-1; 7 bases are a match to TRBD2. Trimming removed 6 bases from V and 5 bases from J; junction bases left unmatched: 13. The germline gives CDR1 MNHGY, CDR2 SAAAGT. The CDR3 covers 16 residues. CDR3 region: CASSLPRASGNNEQFF. CDR3 DNA: TGTGCCAGCAGCCTACCGAGGGCTAGCGGTAACAATGAGCAGTTCTTC.